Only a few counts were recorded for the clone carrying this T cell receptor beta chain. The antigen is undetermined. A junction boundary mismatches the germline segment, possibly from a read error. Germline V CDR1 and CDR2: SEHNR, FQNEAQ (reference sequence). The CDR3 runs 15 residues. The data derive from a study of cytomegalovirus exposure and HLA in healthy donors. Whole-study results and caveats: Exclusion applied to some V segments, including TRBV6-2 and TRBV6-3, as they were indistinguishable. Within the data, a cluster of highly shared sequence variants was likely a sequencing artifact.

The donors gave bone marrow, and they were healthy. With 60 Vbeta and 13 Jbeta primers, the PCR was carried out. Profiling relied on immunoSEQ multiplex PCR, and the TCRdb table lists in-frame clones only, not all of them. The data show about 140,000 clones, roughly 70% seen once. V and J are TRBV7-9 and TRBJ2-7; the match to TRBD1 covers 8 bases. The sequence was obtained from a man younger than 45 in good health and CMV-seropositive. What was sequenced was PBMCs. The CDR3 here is CSSSIRWTGTYEQYF. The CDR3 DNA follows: TGTTCCAGCAGCATACGATGGACAGGGACCTACGAGCAGTACTTC.